What follows describes a single T cell receptor (beta chain). The data are from a study of glioma-infiltrating T cells. The V end lost 6 bases, the J end lost 0 bases, and 6 bases lay between the germline ends. This CDR3 is 13 amino acids long. The germline V gene has CDR1 MNHNS and CDR2 SASEGT. Using RNA template, CDR3s of TCR alpha and beta were amplified with iRepertoire arm-PCR. Each CDR3 protein gets one entry after TCRdb re-called the multiplex PCR reads with MiXCR. The sample includes over 120,000 distinct CDR3 sequences, more than 35% of them seen just once. The specimen was glioma tissue, nonneoplastic brain tissue, or PBMCs (not recorded which). V gene TRBV6-1 combines with J gene TRBJ2-4; D is ambiguous. This sequence was found in a human donor with low-grade glioma or glioblastoma, undergoing nonglioma brain surgery, or in good health (not recorded which). The CDR3, as DNA: TGTGCCAGCAGCCAACTAGCCAAAAACATTCAGTACTTC. This encodes CASSQLAKNIQYF.